These 3 T cell receptor beta chains share one sample of origin, sequenced in a study of response to subunit inactivated influenza vaccine. TCRdb processed the RT-PCR reads anew with MiXCR; each CDR3 protein has one entry. The sample gives about 800,000 distinct CDR3 sequences, around 21% of which show up once; approximately 10% is in the top ten. The sample here was PBMCs from blood, taken 4 to 6 days after vaccination. The receptors stem from a man aged 45-65 years who received an inactivated influenza vaccine.

The chain has TRBV2 and TRBJ2-5; 7 bases map to TRBD2. Per the germline V gene, CDR1 is SNHLY and CDR2 is FYNNEI. Trimming removed 3 bases from V and 7 bases from J; junction bases left unmatched: 2. CDR3 size: 12 residues. The CDR3 protein is CASSETGGTQYF. DNA of the CDR3: TGTGCCAGCAGTGAGACGGGGGGGACCCAGTACTTC.

The chain couples TRBV28 to TRBJ2-3; D remains ambiguous. Germline CDR1 MDHEN, CDR2 SYDVKM. The CDR3 extends over 16 amino acids. The V gene lost 4 bases and the J gene lost 2 bases, with 16 bases spanning the gap. The CDR3 nucleotides are TGTGCCAGCAGTTCGATCCTCCGGAAGACCACAGATACGCAGTATTTT. Its translation is CASSSILRKTTDTQYF.

This sequence joins TRBV30 and TRBJ2-1, with D possibly being TRBD1 or TRBD2 (6 bases each). The CDR3 is 12 residues long. The germline CDR1 and CDR2 sequences are GTSNPN and SVGIG (reference sequence). Trimming removed 0 bases at V and 12 bases at J, with 12 bases between. The CDR3 nucleotides read TGTGCCTGGAGTGTGGGGGGCCGGGGGCAGTTCTTC. Protein product: CAWSVGGRGQFF.